Sequencing of this T cell receptor (beta chain) was carried out in a study of response to subunit inactivated influenza vaccine. With V trimmed by 2 bases and J by 4 bases, 3 bases remained unmatched. CDR1 is SGHRS, CDR2 YFSETQ, per germline. This CDR3 is built from 13 residues. TCRdb re-derived calls from the RT-PCR reads in MiXCR, one entry per CDR3 protein. The sample has 500,000 to 600,000 distinct CDR3 sequences, around 11% seen once. In this sample, this clonotype turned up a few times. The same data also contributed to another study, on T cells expressing NK-cell markers. From that paper: cDNA encoding TCR beta was synthesized via 5'RACE template switching incorporating UMIs. There remained a lack of clarity about HCMV specificity of expanded NKG2C+ T cell clones.

The input for sequencing was PBMCs from blood, taken on the day of vaccination. The chain recombines TRBV5-1 with TRBJ2-7; TRBD1 aligns across 7 bases. The TCR originated in a man over 45 who received an inactivated influenza vaccine. DNA of the CDR3: TGCGCCAGCAGCTTTACCAGGGGGTACGAGCAGTACTTC. Its protein is CASSFTRGYEQYF. Complete variable domain (other parts from reference TRBV5-1 and TRBJ2-7): KAGVTQTPRYLIKTRGQQVTLSCSPISGHRSVSWYQQTPGQGLQFLFEYFSETQRNKGNFPGRFSGRQFSNSRSEMNVSTLELGDSALYLCASSFTRGYEQYFGPGTRLTVT.